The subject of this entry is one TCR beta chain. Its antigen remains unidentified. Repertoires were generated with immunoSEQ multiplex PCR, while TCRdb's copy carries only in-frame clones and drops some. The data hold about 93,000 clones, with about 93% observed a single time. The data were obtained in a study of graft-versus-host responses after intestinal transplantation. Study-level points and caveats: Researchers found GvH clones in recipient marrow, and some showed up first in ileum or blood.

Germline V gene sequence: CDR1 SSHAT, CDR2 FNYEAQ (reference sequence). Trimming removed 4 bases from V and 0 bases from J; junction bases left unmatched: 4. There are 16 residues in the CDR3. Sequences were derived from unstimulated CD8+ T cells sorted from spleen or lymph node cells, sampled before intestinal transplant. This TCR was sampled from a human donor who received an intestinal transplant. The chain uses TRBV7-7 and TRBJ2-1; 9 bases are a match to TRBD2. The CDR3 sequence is CASSSDSGSSYNEQFF. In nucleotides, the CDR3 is TGTGCCAGCAGCTCAGATAGCGGGAGCTCCTACAATGAGCAGTTCTTC.